The 26 T cell receptor beta chains in this list originate from one sample, sequenced in a study of shared clonotypes between healthy human individuals. Using immunoSEQ multiplex PCR, the repertoire was profiled, and TCRdb retains in-frame clones only, with some absent. Of more than 400,000 clones listed, approximately 81% are singletons. The specimen sequenced was PBMCs. These receptors all come from a woman aged 40-49 years in good health. Some clones in this sample may be carry-over from other donors' samples.

The rearrangement uses TRBV30 and TRBJ2-2, with 10 bases that match TRBD2. Germline CDR1 reads GTSNPN; CDR2 reads SVGIG (reference sequence). This CDR3 region has 14 residues. J lost 6 bases, V lost 8 bases, and 9 bases had no gene match. The CDR3 sequence is CANPGLAGAGELFF. The CDR3 DNA is TGTGCCAACCCCGGTCTAGCGGGAGCCGGGGAGCTGTTTTTT.

The chain employs TRBV18 and TRBJ1-5; TRBD1 is a possible D gene (6 bases). Germline loops: CDR1 KGHSH, CDR2 LQKENI. The CDR3 spans 14 residues. V shed 2 bases and J shed 7 bases, with 12 bases lying between them. The CDR3 DNA sequence: TGTGCCAGCTCACCAGCGGAACAGGGCCAGCCCCAGCATTTT. Translating it yields CASSPAEQGQPQHF.

The chain is built from TRBV11-2 and TRBJ1-2, with no clear D. Trimming pared 6 bases from V and 0 bases from J, leaving 5 bases between. CDR3 size: 12 residues. Germline V lookup: CDR1 SGHAT, CDR2 FQNNGV. The CDR3 here is CASSRANYGYTF. CDR3 nucleotide sequence: TGTGCCAGCAGTCGAGCTAACTATGGCTACACCTTC.

This clone was observed a single time. The chain carries TRBV19 and TRBJ2-2; D remains ambiguous. CDR1 LNHDA and CDR2 SQIVND come from the germline V gene (reference sequence). V lost 7 bases and J lost 2, with 11 bases in between. The CDR3 runs 14 residues. CDR3 residues: CASTPTHNTGELFF. The CDR3 region has the DNA TGTGCCAGTACCCCAACTCACAACACCGGGGAGCTGTTTTTT. The whole variable domain, filled in from reference TRBV19 and TRBJ2-2, reads DGGITQSPKYLFRKEGQNVTLSCEQNLNHDAMYWYRQDPGQGLRLIYYSQIVNDFQKGDIAEGYSVSREKKESFPLTVTSAQKNPTAFYLCASTPTHNTGELFFGEGSRLTVL.

This chain links TRBV9 with TRBJ2-7; 8 nucleotides line up with TRBD2. From germline, CDR1 is SGDLS and CDR2 YYNGEE. V lost 0 bases and J lost 2; bases outside the gene matches: 4. This CDR3 is built from 15 residues. As DNA, the CDR3 is TGTGCCAGCAGCGTAGAAAGCGGGGGAACCTACGAGCAGTACTTC. Its protein is CASSVESGGTYEQYF.

This sequence joins TRBV28 and TRBJ2-7, with a possible D match to TRBD1 (6 bases). CDR1 and CDR2 (germline): MDHEN, SYDVKM. CDR3 length equals 14 residues. V lost 8 bases to trimming and J lost 2 bases, with 16 bases between them. CDR3 region: CASPPNRVPYEQYF. The CDR3 DNA reads TGTGCCAGCCCCCCGAACAGGGTTCCCTACGAGCAGTACTTC.

The chain links TRBV6-6 to TRBJ2-5; D is unresolved. The germline CDR1 and CDR2 sequences are MNHNY and SVGAGI (reference sequence). The CDR3 runs to 13 residues. With 6 bases removed from V and 4 bases from J, the gap between germline ends came to 12 bases. CDR3 loop: CASSLIILETQYF. CDR3 in DNA: TGTGCCAGCAGCCTCATTATCCTAGAGACCCAGTACTTC.

The chain combines TRBV11-3 with TRBJ2-3, with a weak D call TRBD2 (6 bases). Trimming cost V 3 bases and J 2 bases, with 9 bases left between them. The CDR3 has 14 amino acids. The V gene's germline CDR1 is SGHNT and CDR2 YENEEA. The CDR3 reads CASSFGGVTDTQYF. The CDR3 DNA sequence: TGTGCCAGCAGCTTCGGCGGGGTCACAGATACGCAGTATTTT.

The CDR3 region is CASSKGGDEQFF. DNA for the CDR3: TGTGCCAGCAGCAAGGGAGGGGATGAGCAGTTCTTC. V and J are TRBV11-3 and TRBJ2-1; 7 nucleotides match TRBD2. This CDR3 is 12 amino acids long. The germline V gene has CDR1 SGHNT and CDR2 YENEEA. Losses at the gene ends were 5 bases for V and 8 bases for J; bases not matched to a gene: 3.

CDR3 nucleotide sequence: TGCAGCGTTGAAGGGACAGGGAGTTTCTATTACAATGAGCAGTTCTTC. Amino acid sequence: CSVEGTGSFYYNEQFF. V is TRBV29-1 and J is TRBJ2-1, with 8 bases lining up with TRBD1. V lost 1 base, J lost 4 bases, and 9 bases stayed unmatched. The CDR3 is 16 residues long. The V gene's germline CDR1 is SQVTM and CDR2 ANQGSEA.

The CDR3 DNA sequence: TGCAGCGTTGAAGATCTGGCCACAGGGATCTATGGCTACACCTTC. It is translated as CSVEDLATGIYGYTF. The J gene is TRBJ1-2, the V gene TRBV29-1; weak D call: TRBD1 (6 bases). Looked up from germline, CDR1 is SQVTM and CDR2 is ANQGSEA. V was clipped by 0 bases and J by 4 bases, with 15 bases between them. This CDR3 comprises 15 residues.

This clone was counted between two and nine times. This chain links TRBV18 with TRBJ2-1; weak D call: TRBD2 (7 bases). V was clipped by 3 bases and J by 8 bases, with 17 bases between them. Germline CDR1 reads KGHSH; CDR2 reads LQKENI. This CDR3 contains 15 residues. CDR3 DNA: TGTGCCAGCTCACCGGAGGGAGGGGGGAGTGATGAGCAGTTCTTC. As protein: CASSPEGGGSDEQFF.

As to this clone: The germline gene is not matched at one end of the junction; a read error may be the cause. The identical CDR3 is also encoded by other nucleotide sequences in the sample. The J gene is TRBJ1-1, the V gene TRBV29-1; D not resolved. Per the germline V gene, CDR1 is SQVTM and CDR2 is ANQGSEA. This CDR3 spans 14 amino acids. CDR3 amino acids: CGVVLTRGGIEAFF. CDR3 coding DNA: TGCGGCGTTGTCCTAACACGGGGTGGGATTGAAGCTTTCTTT.

The chain joins TRBV5-1 to TRBJ2-5, with TRBD2 matching 11 bases. This CDR3 contains 17 residues. Germline V lookup: CDR1 SGHRS, CDR2 YFSETQ. The V segment lost 1 base and the J segment 2 bases; nucleotides outside the gene matches: 7. The CDR3 is CASSLKLAGVGQETQYF. The DNA for the CDR3 is TGCGCCAGCAGCTTGAAACTAGCGGGAGTCGGTCAAGAGACCCAGTACTTC.

V and J are TRBV2 and TRBJ1-5; D unclear. Germline CDR1 is SNHLY and CDR2 is FYNNEI. This CDR3 contains 14 residues. V lost 7 bases to trimming and J lost 2 bases, with 12 bases between them. This CDR3 is CASKSLGGNQPQHF. CDR3 in DNA: TGTGCCAGCAAGAGCCTGGGAGGCAATCAGCCCCAGCATTTT.

This clone appeared a few times. The chain combines TRBV30 with TRBJ2-1, with D maybe TRBD2 (7 bases). The germline gives CDR1 GTSNPN, CDR2 SVGIG (reference sequence). The CDR3 loop spans 14 amino acids. Trimming stripped 4 bases from V and 1 base from J, with 11 bases between. CDR3 amino acids: CAWTGRGSYNEQFF. As DNA, the CDR3 is TGTGCCTGGACGGGGAGGGGGTCCTACAATGAGCAGTTCTTC.

This clone was detected only once. This probably arose from a read error, given a far larger clone one base away. J is TRBJ2-2 and V is TRBV20-1, with D perhaps matching TRBD2 (6 bases). CDR1 and CDR2 from the germline V gene are DFQATT and SNEGSKA (reference sequence). There are 11 residues in the CDR3. The CDR3 DNA sequence: TGCAGTGCTACAGGGTCCGGGGGGCTGTTTTTT. Amino acids: CSATGSGGLFF.

The chain couples TRBV11-2 to TRBJ2-1, with D perhaps TRBD1 (6 bases). Trimming removed 4 bases at V and 1 base at J, with 14 bases between. The CDR3 is 16 residues long. In germline, CDR1 is SGHAT, CDR2 FQNNGV. CDR3 in DNA: TGTGCCAGCAGCTGGTCTCGGGGACATTCCTACAATGAGCAGTTCTTC. This translates into CASSWSRGHSYNEQFF.

The V and J genes are TRBV5-4 and TRBJ1-1; tentatively, D is TRBD1 (5 bases). The CDR3 consists of 15 residues. V lost 4 bases and J lost 0, with 13 bases in between. Germline V lookup: CDR1 SGHNT, CDR2 YYREEE (reference sequence). CDR3 coding DNA: TGTGCCAGCAGCCCCCTAGGGGAAATGAACACTGAAGCTTTCTTT. It encodes CASSPLGEMNTEAFF.

The chain is built from TRBV5-5 and TRBJ2-6, with D unresolved. V was shortened by 0 bases and J by 2 bases, with 9 bases between the two germline ends. The CDR3 is made up of 16 amino acids. From germline, CDR1 is SGHKS and CDR2 YYEKEE (reference sequence). CDR3 loop: CASSLAGAAGANVLTF. The CDR3 region has the DNA TGTGCCAGCAGCTTGGCCGGAGCAGCTGGGGCCAACGTCCTGACTTTC.

This chain uses TRBV30 with TRBJ1-1, with TRBD1 matching over 9 bases. There are 15 residues in the CDR3. The V gene's germline CDR1 is GTSNPN and CDR2 SVGIG (reference sequence). J lost 5 bases, V lost 2 bases, and 9 bases had no gene match. The CDR3 nucleotides are TGTGCCTGGAGTCCCCAGGACAGGGGCAAAACTGAAGCTTTCTTT. Translation gives CAWSPQDRGKTEAFF. The full variable domain, completed using reference TRBV30 and TRBJ1-1, is SQTIHQWPATLVQPVGSPLSLECTVEGTSNPNLYWYRQAAGRGLQLLFYSVGIGQISSEVPQNLSASRPQDRQFILSSKKLLLSDSGFYLCAWSPQDRGKTEAFFGQGTRLTVV.

About this clone itself: A far larger clone is one base from this, pointing to a likely read error. The same CDR3 can be traced to other DNA sequences in this sample. The chain employs TRBV2 and TRBJ2-7; D unresolved. The CDR3 is 13 amino acids. Germline V gene lookup returns CDR1 SNHLY and CDR2 FYNNEI. CDR3 DNA: TGCGCCAGCAGTGATAGGCAACCTTACGAGCAGTACTTC. Its protein product is CASSDRQPYEQYF.

The genes are TRBV30 and TRBJ2-1; D is unresolved. The CDR3 covers 15 residues. Germline-derived CDR1 and CDR2 are GTSNPN and SVGIG (reference sequence). V was cut by 1 base and J by 8 bases, with 18 bases left in between. The CDR3 nucleotides read TGTGCCTGGAGTGGTAAGGGCACGTTTTTCCATGAGCAGTTCTTC. It specifies CAWSGKGTFFHEQFF.

As regards this clone: One base separates it from a far larger clone, so it is likely a read error. This same CDR3 is encoded by further DNA sequences in the sample. The chain has TRBV7-2 and TRBJ1-2, with D possibly being TRBD1 (5 bases). The CDR3 is 16 amino acids. CDR1 is SGHTA, CDR2 FQGNSA, per germline. The CDR3 region has the DNA TGTGCCAGCAGCCAATTTACCCCCAGGCAGGGAGATGGATACACCTTC. This codes for CASSQFTPRQGDGYTF.

The chain recombines TRBV15 with TRBJ1-5, with D unclear. V was shortened by 0 bases and J by 6 bases, with 6 bases between the two germline ends. Germline loops: CDR1 LNHNV, CDR2 YYDKDF (reference sequence). The CDR3 has 13 residues. The CDR3 here is CATSRDNSQPQHF. The CDR3 DNA follows: TGTGCCACCAGCAGAGATAACTCTCAGCCCCAGCATTTT.

The chain carries TRBV28 and TRBJ1-4; D gene unclear. The CDR3 has 11 amino acids. CDR1 and CDR2 (germline): MDHEN, SYDVKM. V shed 8 bases and J shed 3 bases, with 4 bases lying between them. CDR3 coding DNA: TGTGCCAGCTCTGCTAATGAAAAACTGTTTTTT. It translates to CASSANEKLFF.